This is a list of T cell receptor beta chains from one sample in a study of T cells after yellow fever vaccination. TCRdb called the 5' RACE reads again in MiXCR, with one record for every CDR3 protein. The sample includes fewer than 100,000 distinct CDR3 sequences, under 7% seen only once; the top ten take roughly two fifths. The sequencing here drew on CD8+ T cells sorted from PBMCs, taken 10 days after the yellow fever booster vaccination. Every receptor here comes from a young man who received the YFV17D yellow fever vaccine. Both conserved end residues are part of each CDR3. Each record gives: D gene, V gene, J gene, clone size, CDR3 length, CDR3 protein, CDR3 DNA. A D gene is named only where the DNA matches it firmly. The size of a clone is reported for some rows only, either as once, few or many, or as a class for expanded clones.

>TRBD1|TRBV7-3|TRBJ2-2|NA|16
CASSNFQGAPTGELFF
TGTGCCAGCAGCAACTTCCAGGGGGCCCCCACCGGGGAGCTGTTTTTT
>TRBD2|TRBV9|TRBJ2-2|many|15
CASSLAGGYTGELFF
TGTGCCAGCAGCCTAGCGGGGGGCTACACCGGGGAGCTGTTTTTT
>TRBD1|TRBV6-5|TRBJ1-1|few|16
CATRPTRTGANTEAFF
TGTGCCACGAGGCCAACCCGGACAGGGGCGAACACTGAAGCTTTCTTT
>NA|TRBV10-3|TRBJ2-3|NA|14
CAIRTGYRTDTQYF
TGTGCCATCCGGACGGGCTACCGCACAGATACGCAGTATTTT
>TRBD2|TRBV7-9|TRBJ2-1|few|14
CASSLGLVGNEQFF
TGTGCCAGCAGCTTGGGACTAGTTGGCAATGAGCAGTTCTTC
>NA|TRBV12-3/TRBV12-4|TRBJ2-1|few|15
CASTQDISSYNEQFF
TGTGCCAGCACCCAGGACATTAGCTCCTACAATGAGCAGTTCTTC
>TRBD1|TRBV29-1|TRBJ2-1|few|17
CSVDGQDERRSYNEQFF
TGCAGCGTTGACGGACAGGACGAACGACGCTCCTACAATGAGCAGTTCTTC
>TRBD1|TRBV29-1|TRBJ1-2|many|15
CSVEDPGQVNYGYTF
TGCAGCGTTGAAGATCCGGGACAGGTCAACTATGGCTACACCTTC
>NA|TRBV6-5|TRBJ1-1|NA|15
CASSYSRRLNTEAFF
TGTGCCAGCAGTTACTCTAGGCGCTTGAACACTGAAGCTTTCTTT
>TRBD2|TRBV7-9|TRBJ2-5|few|17
CASSLPTGTSGKETQYF
TGTGCCAGCAGCCTACCCACCGGGACTAGCGGAAAAGAGACCCAGTACTTC
>TRBD1|TRBV7-9|TRBJ1-6|many|14
CASRRTGERSPLHF
TGTGCCAGCAGACGTACAGGGGAACGTTCACCCCTCCACTTT